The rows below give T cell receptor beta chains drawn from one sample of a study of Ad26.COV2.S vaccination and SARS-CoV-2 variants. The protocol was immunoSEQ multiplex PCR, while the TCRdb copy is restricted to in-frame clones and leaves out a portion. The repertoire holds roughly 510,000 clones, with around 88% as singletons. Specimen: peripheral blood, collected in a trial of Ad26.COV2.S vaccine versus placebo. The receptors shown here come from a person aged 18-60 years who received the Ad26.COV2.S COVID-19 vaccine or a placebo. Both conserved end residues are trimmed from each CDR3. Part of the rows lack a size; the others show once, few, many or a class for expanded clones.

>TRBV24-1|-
ATSDPGLAGRF
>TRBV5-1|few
ASRTNYGRDTGELF
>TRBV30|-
ACQTGDSYEQY
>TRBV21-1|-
ASSKSSGPGFKN
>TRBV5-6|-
ASSLVGSYNEQF
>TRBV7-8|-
ASSLFRVPSYEQY
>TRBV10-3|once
AISEQLADTGELF
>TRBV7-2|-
ASSLGSGIGTDTQY
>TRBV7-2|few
ASRRSRREGPVAYEQY
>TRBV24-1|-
ATSDSTGMQF
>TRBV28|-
ASIGGRQETQY
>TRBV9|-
ASSVDPGAPTEAF
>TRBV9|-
ASSPRWGRVIGNEQF
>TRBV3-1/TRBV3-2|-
ASSQGAVETQY
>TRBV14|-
ASSRRGWGQETQY
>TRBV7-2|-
ASSPSADRLYEQY
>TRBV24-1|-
ATSDRGTGEETQY
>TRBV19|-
ASRGGARLKQF
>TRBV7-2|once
ASSPRPLAGAGRNEQF
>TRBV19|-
ASSAQGAGNQPQH
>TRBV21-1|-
ASPRQF
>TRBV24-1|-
ATSDTPGPQH
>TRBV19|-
ASSMIRGTQY
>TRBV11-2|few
ASSPGPLEQY
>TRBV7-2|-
ASSPLGSWADTQY
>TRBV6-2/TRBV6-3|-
ASSYDRGLHQPQH
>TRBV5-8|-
ASSGGTSNQPQH
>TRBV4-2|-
ASSQFAQDSYEQY
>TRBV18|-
ASSTPPPYNEQF
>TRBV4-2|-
ASSQDQWGNTEAF
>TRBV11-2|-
ASSLLGTSGGRSYNEQF
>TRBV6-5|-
ASSSTGVNQPQH
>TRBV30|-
AWRGQVNSPLH
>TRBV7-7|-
ASSPVMDWGEETQY
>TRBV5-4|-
ASSRGGTGGHEQY
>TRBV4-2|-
ASSQETSGIAAGELF
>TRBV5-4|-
ASSPGGVRGGEQF
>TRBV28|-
ASTYGTLAGSQY
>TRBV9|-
ASSVATGVEQY
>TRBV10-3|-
AISKQGHTWGEAF
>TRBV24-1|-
ATSERENQPQH
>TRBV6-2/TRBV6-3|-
ASSKGPEQF
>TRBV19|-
ASSIVTGELF
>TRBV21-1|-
ASRSRGSSYNEQF
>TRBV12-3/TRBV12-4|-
ASSLYGAALF
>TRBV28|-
ASSLVAGTYNEQF
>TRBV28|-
ASSPPQGWGDTEAF